The T cell receptor (beta chain) described here comes from a study of blood T cell repertoires in COVID-19. Per the study methods: Estimates of nucleated cell counts were drawn from the amplification of reference gene primers. Only in-frame clones appear in the TCRdb table, and some are missing; sequencing was by immunoSEQ multiplex PCR. The D gene and trimming were derived from the DNA, and the V and J assignments and clone size from that table. The profile shows some 120,000 clones, approximately 85% of them singletons. Enrolled during active infection, Seattle patients were then followed longitudinally. The CDR3 runs to 13 residues. Germline V gene sequence: CDR1 MDHEN, CDR2 SYDVKM. The V end lost 3 bases, the J end lost 9 bases, and 9 bases lay between the germline ends.

The rearrangement joins TRBV28 to TRBJ1-6, with D hard to call. Material: peripheral blood. This clonotype was sampled from a woman of 80 years or more with COVID-19, enrolled during active disease. CDR3 loop: CASSFADTSPLHF. CDR3 nucleotides: TGTGCCAGCAGTTTTGCAGACACTTCACCCCTCCACTTT.